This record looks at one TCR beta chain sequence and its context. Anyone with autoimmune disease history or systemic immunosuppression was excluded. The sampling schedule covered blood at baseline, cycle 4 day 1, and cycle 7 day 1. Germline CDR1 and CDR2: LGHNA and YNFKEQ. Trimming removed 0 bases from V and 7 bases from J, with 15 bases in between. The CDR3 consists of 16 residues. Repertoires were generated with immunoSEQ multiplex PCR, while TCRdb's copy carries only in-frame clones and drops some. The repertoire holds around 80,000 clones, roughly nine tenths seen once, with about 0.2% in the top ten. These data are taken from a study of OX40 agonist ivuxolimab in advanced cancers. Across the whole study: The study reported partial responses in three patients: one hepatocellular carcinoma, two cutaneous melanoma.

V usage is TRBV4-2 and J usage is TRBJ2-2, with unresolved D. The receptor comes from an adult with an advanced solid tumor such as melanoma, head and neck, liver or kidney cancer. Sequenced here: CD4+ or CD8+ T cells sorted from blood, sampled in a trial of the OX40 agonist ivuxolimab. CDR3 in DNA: TGTGCCAGCAGCCAAGATTATAGCCTATATATCGGGGAGCTGTTTTTT. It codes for CASSQDYSLYIGELFF.